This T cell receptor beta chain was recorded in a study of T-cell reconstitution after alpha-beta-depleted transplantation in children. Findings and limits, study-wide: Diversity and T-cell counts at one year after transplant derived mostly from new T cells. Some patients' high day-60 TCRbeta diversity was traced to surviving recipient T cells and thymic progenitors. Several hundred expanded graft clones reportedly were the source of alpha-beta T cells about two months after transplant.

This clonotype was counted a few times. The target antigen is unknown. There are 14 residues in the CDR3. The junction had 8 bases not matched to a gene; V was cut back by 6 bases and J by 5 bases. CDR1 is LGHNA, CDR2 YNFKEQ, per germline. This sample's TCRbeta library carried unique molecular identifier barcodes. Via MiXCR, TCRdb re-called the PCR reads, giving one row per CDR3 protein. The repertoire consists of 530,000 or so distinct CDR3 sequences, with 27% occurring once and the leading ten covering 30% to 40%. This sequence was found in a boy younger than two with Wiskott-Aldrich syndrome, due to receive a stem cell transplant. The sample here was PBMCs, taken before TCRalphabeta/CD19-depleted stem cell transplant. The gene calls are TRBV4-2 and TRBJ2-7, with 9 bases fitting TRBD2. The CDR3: CASRGSGSRHEQYF. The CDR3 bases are TGTGCCAGCAGAGGTAGCGGGAGTAGACACGAGCAGTACTTC.